Here is one T cell receptor beta chain with its context. When the RNA was reverse transcribed, random hexamers were used with an input of about 0.5 to 1 ug. The method of amplification for TCR beta CDR3 was immunoSEQ multiplex PCR, covering 54 Vbeta and 13 Jbeta. MiXCR, run by TCRdb on the immunoSEQ multiplex PCR reads, gives a single entry per CDR3 protein. There are over 350,000 distinct CDR3 sequences in the sample; approximately 85% occur only once, and around 0.12% lies in the top ten. Germline V gives CDR1 SGHTS, CDR2 YDEGEE. The CDR3 loop spans 14 amino acids. V dropped 2 bases and J dropped 3 bases, with 12 bases sitting between them. This entry is derived from a study of CD8 T cells in Susac syndrome.

Source material: CD8+ T cells from PBMCs. This sequence was found in a human donor with multiple sclerosis. V gene TRBV5-8 combines with J gene TRBJ2-7, with D tentatively TRBD2 (6 bases). In DNA, the CDR3 is TGTGCCAGCAGCTTAGTGGAGGGGTTCTACGAGCAGTACTTC. Translating gives CASSLVEGFYEQYF.